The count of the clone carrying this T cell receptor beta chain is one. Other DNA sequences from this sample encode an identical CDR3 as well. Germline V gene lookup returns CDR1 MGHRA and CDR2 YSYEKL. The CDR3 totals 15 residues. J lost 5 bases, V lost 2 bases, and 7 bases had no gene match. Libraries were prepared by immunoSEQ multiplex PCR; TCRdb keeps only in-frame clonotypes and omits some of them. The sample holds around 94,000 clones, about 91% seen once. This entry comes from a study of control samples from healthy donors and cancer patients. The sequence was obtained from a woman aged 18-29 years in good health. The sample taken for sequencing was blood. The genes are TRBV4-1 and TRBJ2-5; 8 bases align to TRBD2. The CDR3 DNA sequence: TGCGCCAGCAGCCAATTAGCGGGAAGGGGGGAGACCCAGTACTTC. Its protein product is CASSQLAGRGETQYF.